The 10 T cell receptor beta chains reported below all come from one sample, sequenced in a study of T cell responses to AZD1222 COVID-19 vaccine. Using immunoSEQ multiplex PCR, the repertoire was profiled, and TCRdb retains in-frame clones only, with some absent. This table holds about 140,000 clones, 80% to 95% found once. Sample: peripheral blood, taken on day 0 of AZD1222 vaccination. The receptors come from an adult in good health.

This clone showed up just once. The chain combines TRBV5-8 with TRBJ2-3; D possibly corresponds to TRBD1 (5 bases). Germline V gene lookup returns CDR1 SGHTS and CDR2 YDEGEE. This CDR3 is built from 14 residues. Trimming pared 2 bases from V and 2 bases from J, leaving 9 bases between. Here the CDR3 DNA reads TGTGCCAGCAGCTTTCAGGGATCCACAGATACGCAGTATTTT. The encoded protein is CASSFQGSTDTQYF.

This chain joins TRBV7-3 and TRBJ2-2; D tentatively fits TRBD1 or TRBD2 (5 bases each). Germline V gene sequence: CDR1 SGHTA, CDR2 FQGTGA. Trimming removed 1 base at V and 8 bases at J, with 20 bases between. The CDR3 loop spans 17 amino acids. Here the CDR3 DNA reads TGTGCCAGCAGCTTAAATGGCGGGCACATCGGGGCTGGGGAGCTGTTTTTT. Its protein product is CASSLNGGHIGAGELFF.

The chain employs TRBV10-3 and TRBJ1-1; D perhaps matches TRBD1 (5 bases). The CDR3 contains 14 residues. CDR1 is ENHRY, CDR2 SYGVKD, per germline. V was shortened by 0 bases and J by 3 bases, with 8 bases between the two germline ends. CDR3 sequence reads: CAISESKGHTEAFF. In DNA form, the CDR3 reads TGTGCCATCAGTGAGTCGAAGGGGCACACTGAAGCTTTCTTT.

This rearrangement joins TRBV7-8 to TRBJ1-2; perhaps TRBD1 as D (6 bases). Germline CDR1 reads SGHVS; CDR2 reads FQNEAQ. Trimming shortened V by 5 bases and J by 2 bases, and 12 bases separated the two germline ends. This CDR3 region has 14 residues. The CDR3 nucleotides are TGTGCCAGCAGCCGGGACACTTCAAACTATGGCTACACCTTC. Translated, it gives CASSRDTSNYGYTF.

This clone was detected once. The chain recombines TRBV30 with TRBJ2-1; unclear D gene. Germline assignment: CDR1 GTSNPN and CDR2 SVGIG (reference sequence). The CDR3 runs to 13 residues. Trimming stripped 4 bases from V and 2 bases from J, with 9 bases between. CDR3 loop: CAWKGMAYNEQFF. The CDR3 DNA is TGTGCCTGGAAGGGCATGGCCTACAATGAGCAGTTCTTC.

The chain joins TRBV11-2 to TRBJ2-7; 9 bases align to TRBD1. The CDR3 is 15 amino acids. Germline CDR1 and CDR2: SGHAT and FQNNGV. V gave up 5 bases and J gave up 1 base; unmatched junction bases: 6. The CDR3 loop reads CASSRGQGLSYEQYF. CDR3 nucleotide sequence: TGTGCCAGCAGCCGGGGACAGGGCCTATCCTACGAGCAGTACTTC.

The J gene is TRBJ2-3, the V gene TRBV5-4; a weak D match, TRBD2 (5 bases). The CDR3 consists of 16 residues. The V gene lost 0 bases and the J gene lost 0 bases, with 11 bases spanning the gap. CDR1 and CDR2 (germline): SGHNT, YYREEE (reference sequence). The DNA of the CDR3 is TGTGCCAGCAGCTTGGCGGGGAAGGGCAGCACAGATACGCAGTATTTT. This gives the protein CASSLAGKGSTDTQYF.

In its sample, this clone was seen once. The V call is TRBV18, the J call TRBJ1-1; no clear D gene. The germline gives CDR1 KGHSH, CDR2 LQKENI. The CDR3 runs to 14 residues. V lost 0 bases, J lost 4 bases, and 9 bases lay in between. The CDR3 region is CASSPPWGGTEAFF. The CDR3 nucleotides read TGTGCCAGCTCACCACCGTGGGGAGGCACTGAAGCTTTCTTT.

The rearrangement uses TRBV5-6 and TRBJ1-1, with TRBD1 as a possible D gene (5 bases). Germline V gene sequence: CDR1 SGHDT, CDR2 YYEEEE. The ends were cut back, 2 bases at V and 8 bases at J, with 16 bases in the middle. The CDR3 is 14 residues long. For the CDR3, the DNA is TGTGCCAGCAGCTTATCGGGACTCTCCAGAGAAGCTTTCTTT. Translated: CASSLSGLSREAFF.

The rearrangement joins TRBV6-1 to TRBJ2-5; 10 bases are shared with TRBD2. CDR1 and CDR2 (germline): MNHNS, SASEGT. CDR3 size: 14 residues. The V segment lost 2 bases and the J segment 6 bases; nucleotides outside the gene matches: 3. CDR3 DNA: TGTGCCAGCAGTGAAACTAGCGGGAAAAAGACCCAGTACTTC. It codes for CASSETSGKKTQYF.